These 18 T cell receptor beta chains share one sample of origin, sequenced in a study of CD8 T cells in ankylosing spondylitis (dated by TCRdb to the late 2010s). The protocol used for the library was 5' RACE. The sequencer was an Illumina HiSeq 2500. TCRdb cleaned the public reads at Q25 with fastp, built clones with MiXCR and kept in-frame beta chains. Under each unique CDR3 protein, matching rows form one entry showing the most common genes and DNA. Counted in this sample were 350,000 to 450,000 distinct CDR3 sequences; roughly 25% of them appeared once. The leading ten clones occupy 0.89% of the sample. Their recognized antigens are unknown. What the study reported, not specific to this receptor: A TCR beta motif made up of seven or eight highly homologous amino acid variants appeared to be characteristic of blood from ankylosing spondylitis patients.

The sequenced sample was blood, either unsorted or a sorted T cell fraction (not recorded which). Receptors originate from a male donor with ankylosing spondylitis.

Only a few counts were recorded for this clonotype. The rearrangement links TRBV3-1 to TRBJ2-5; 9 bases match TRBD2. Per germline, CDR1 LGHDT and CDR2 YNNKEL (reference sequence). This CDR3 contains 15 residues. Trimming took 4 bases from V and 3 from J; bases not matched to a gene: 6. The chain's CDR3 is CASSPLSGREETQYF. For the CDR3, the DNA is TGTGCCAGCAGCCCTCTTAGCGGGAGAGAAGAGACCCAGTACTTC.

The chain couples TRBV13 to TRBJ2-3; 8 bases match TRBD2. This CDR3 is 16 amino acids long. V lost 3 bases to trimming and J lost 0 bases; unmatched junction nucleotides: 5. Germline assignment: CDR1 PRHDT and CDR2 FYEKMQ (reference sequence). This CDR3 is CASSFRTSPSTDTQYF. The CDR3 nucleotides read TGTGCCAGCAGCTTCCGGACTAGCCCTAGCACAGATACGCAGTATTTT.

The CDR3 region is CASSQAGRGGTYNEQFF. The CDR3 DNA reads TGTGCCAGCAGCCAAGCAGGTAGAGGGGGCACCTACAATGAGCAGTTCTTC. The chain links TRBV4-2 to TRBJ2-1; TRBD1 matches at 7 bases. V shed 1 base and J 2 bases; nucleotides not matched to a gene: 8. The V gene's germline CDR1 is LGHNA and CDR2 YNFKEQ. This CDR3 comprises 17 residues.

CDR3 sequence reads: CASRYTGEDEQFF. The CDR3 DNA sequence: TGCGCCAGCAGATACACGGGAGAGGATGAGCAGTTCTTC. The chain links TRBV5-1 to TRBJ2-1, with D perhaps TRBD2 (6 bases). The CDR3 extends over 13 amino acids. Germline-derived CDR1 and CDR2 are SGHRS and YFSETQ. V lost 5 bases to trimming and J lost 8 bases, with 14 bases between them.

This clonotype has a count of ten or more. The chain couples TRBV14 to TRBJ1-1, with 9 bases identical to TRBD1. This CDR3 contains 17 residues. V trimming: 4 bases; J trimming: 0 bases; junction bases outside the gene matches: 9. The germline V gene encodes CDR1 SGHDN and CDR2 FVKESK. Here the CDR3 DNA reads TGTGCCAGCAGCCGGGGACAGGGACATTCTATGAACACTGAAGCTTTCTTT. This encodes CASSRGQGHSMNTEAFF.

In this sample, this clonotype turned up a few times. The V gene is TRBV20-1, the J gene TRBJ1-2; 7 bases line up with TRBD1. The CDR3 spans 13 residues. Germline CDR1 and CDR2: DFQATT and SNEGSKA (reference sequence). J was trimmed by 4 bases and V by 6 bases; bases with no gene match: 8. The CDR3 sequence is CSARTGVGYGYTF. Here the CDR3 DNA reads TGCAGTGCGAGAACAGGGGTCGGCTATGGCTACACCTTC.

In its sample, this clonotype was seen a few times. The chain links TRBV5-1 to TRBJ1-6; maybe TRBD1 (5 bases). Germline V gene data show CDR1 as SGHRS and CDR2 as YFSETQ. This CDR3 has 17 residues. Trimming shortened V by 1 base and J by 7 bases, and 18 bases separated the two germline ends. CDR3 in DNA: TGCGCCAGCAGCTTGCGTAGGGAGGGACGTTGGAATTCACCCCTCCACTTT. Translation: CASSLRREGRWNSPLHF.

J is TRBJ1-5 and V is TRBV10-3; TRBD1 matches at 10 bases. The CDR3 length is 14 residues. CDR1 is ENHRY, CDR2 SYGVKD, per germline. V was clipped by 9 bases and J by 9 bases; unmatched bases: 11. For the CDR3, the DNA is TGTGCCATTGGACAGGGGGGAGAGTTTGGGCCCCAGCATTTT. Residues: CAIGQGGEFGPQHF.

This chain's CDR3 is CSALTENYGYTF. CDR3 bases: TGCAGTGCTCTGACAGAGAACTATGGCTACACCTTC. The chain links TRBV20-1 to TRBJ1-2; TRBD1 is a possible D gene (5 bases). Trimming stripped 5 bases from V and 2 bases from J, with 9 bases between. The germline V gene encodes CDR1 DFQATT and CDR2 SNEGSKA (reference sequence). This CDR3 contains 12 residues.

This clonotype was detected only a few times. One end of the junction is discordant with germline, which a read error may explain. The chain has TRBV24-1 and TRBJ1-4; the D gene is possibly TRBD1 (5 bases). Germline V gene sequence: CDR1 KGHDR, CDR2 SFDVKD. The CDR3 extends over 10 amino acids. The CDR3 protein is CATTGRSVGF. The CDR3 nucleotides read TGTGCCACTACGGGACGGTCCGTGGGTTTT.

This clonotype was found a few times. The chain employs TRBV12-3 or TRBV12-4 and TRBJ2-5, with a weak D call TRBD1 (6 bases). Between the trimmed V and J ends, which lost 5 bases and 1 base, there was a span of 14 bases. CDR3 length: 15 amino acids. This chain's CDR3 is CASSPGQTSQETQYF. CDR3 DNA sequence: TGTGCCAGCAGTCCCGGACAGACCAGCCAAGAGACCCAGTACTTC.

This rearrangement joins TRBV27 to TRBJ2-7, with D maybe TRBD2 (6 bases). The CDR3 is 14 residues long. V lost 3 bases, J lost 2 bases, and 11 bases lay in between. Germline CDR1 reads MNHEY; CDR2 reads SMNVEV (reference sequence). CDR3 bases: TGTGCCAGCAGTTTTACCGGGGGTCCCTACGAGCAGTACTTC. Protein: CASSFTGGPYEQYF.

The rearrangement links TRBV11-2 to TRBJ2-7; possible D gene TRBD2, 5 bases. V was pared by 1 base and J by 6 bases, with 10 bases between. The CDR3 is made up of 13 amino acids. In germline, CDR1 is SGHAT, CDR2 FQNNGV. CDR3 DNA sequence: TGTGCCAGCAGCTTAGGAGGGATAGGCGAGCAGTACTTC. Amino acid sequence: CASSLGGIGEQYF. Full variable domain (remainder filled in from reference TRBV11-2 and TRBJ2-7): EAGVAQSPRYKIIEKRQSVAFWCNPISGHATLYWYQQILGQGPKLLIQFQNNGVVDDSQLPKDRFSAERLKGVDSTLKIQPAKLEDSAVYLCASSLGGIGEQYFGPGTRLTVT.

The chain is built from TRBV3-1 and TRBJ2-2; D is uncertain. The V end lost 7 bases, the J end lost 2 bases, and 8 bases lay between the germline ends. Germline lookup yields CDR1 LGHDT and CDR2 YNNKEL (reference sequence). This CDR3 contains 13 residues. CDR3 residues: CASKSVNTGELFF. The CDR3 nucleotides are TGTGCCAGCAAATCAGTTAACACCGGGGAGCTGTTTTTT. The full variable domain, rest sourced from reference TRBV3-1 and TRBJ2-2, is DTAVSQTPKYLVTQMGNDKSIKCEQNLGHDTMYWYKQDSKKFLKIMFSYNNKELIINETVPNRFSPKSPDKAHLNLHINSLELGDSAVYFCASKSVNTGELFFGEGSRLTVL.

This sequence joins TRBV6-2 or TRBV6-3 and TRBJ2-7; possible D gene TRBD2, 6 bases. V lost 6 bases, J lost 2 bases, and 11 bases lay in between. This CDR3 spans 13 amino acids. The germline gives CDR1 MNHEY, CDR2 SVGEGT. CDR3 DNA: TGTGCCAGCAGGGGCGGGACCCCCTACGAGCAGTACGTC. Amino acid sequence: CASRGGTPYEQYV.

This clonotype was recorded a few times. This sequence joins TRBV5-6 and TRBJ2-2; tentative D call: TRBD1 (6 bases). Trimming shortened V by 4 bases and J by 6 bases, and 13 bases separated the two germline ends. The CDR3 has 14 residues. The germline gives CDR1 SGHDT, CDR2 YYEEEE. For the CDR3, the DNA is TGTGCCAGCAGCGAACAGGGTACCGCCGGGGAGCTGTTTTTT. It codes for CASSEQGTAGELFF.

This clonotype was seen more than once but under ten times. The rearrangement joins TRBV6-2 or TRBV6-3 to TRBJ2-7; TRBD2 agrees at 8 bases. V shed 3 bases and J 0 bases; nucleotides not matched to a gene: 22. The CDR3 has 21 residues. Germline V CDR1 and CDR2: MNHEY, SVGEGT. CDR3: CASSYRRRESSGHTPSYEQYV. CDR3 nucleotides: TGTGCCAGCAGTTATCGGCGGAGGGAGTCTAGCGGGCACACACCCTCCTACGAGCAGTACGTC.

The chain carries TRBV2 and TRBJ2-5; no firm D call. The CDR3 runs to 10 residues. Germline CDR1 reads SNHLY; CDR2 reads FYNNEI. The V gene lost 6 bases and the J gene lost 4 bases, with 3 bases spanning the gap. Written as DNA, the CDR3 is TGTGCCAGCAGAACAGAGACCCAGTACTTC. It translates to CASRTETQYF.